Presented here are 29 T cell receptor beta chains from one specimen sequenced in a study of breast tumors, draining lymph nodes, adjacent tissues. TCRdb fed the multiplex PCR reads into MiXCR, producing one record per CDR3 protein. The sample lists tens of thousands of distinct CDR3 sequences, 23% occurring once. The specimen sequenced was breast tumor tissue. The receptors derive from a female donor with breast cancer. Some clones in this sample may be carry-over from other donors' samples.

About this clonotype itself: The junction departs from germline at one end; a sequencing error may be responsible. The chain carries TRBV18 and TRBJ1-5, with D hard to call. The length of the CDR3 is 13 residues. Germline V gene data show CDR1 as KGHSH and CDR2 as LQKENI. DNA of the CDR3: TGTGCCAGCTCAAGGGATAGCAATCATCCCCAGCATTTT. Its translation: CASSRDSNHPQHF. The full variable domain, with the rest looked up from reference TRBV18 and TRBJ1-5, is NAGVMQNPRHLVRRRGQEARLRCSPMKGHSHVYWYRQLPEEGLKFMVYLQKENIIDESGMPKERFSAEFPKEGPSILRIQQVVRGDSAAYFCASSRDSNHPQHFGDGTRLSIL.

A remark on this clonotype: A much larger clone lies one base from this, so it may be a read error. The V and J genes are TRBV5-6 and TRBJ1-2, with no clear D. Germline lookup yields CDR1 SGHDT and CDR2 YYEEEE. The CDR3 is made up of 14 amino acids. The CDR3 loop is CTSSLVPGDYGYTF. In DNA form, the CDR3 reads TGTACCAGCAGCTTGGTACCAGGCGACTATGGCTACACCTTC.

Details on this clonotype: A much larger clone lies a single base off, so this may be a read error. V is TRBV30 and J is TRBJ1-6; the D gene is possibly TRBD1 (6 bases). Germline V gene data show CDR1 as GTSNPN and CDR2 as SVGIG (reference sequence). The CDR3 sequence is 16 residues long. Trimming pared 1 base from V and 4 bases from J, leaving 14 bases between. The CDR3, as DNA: TGTGCCTGGAGTGGCGGGGGGCGGCCATATAATTCACCCCTCCACTTT. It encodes CAWSGGGRPYNSPLHF.

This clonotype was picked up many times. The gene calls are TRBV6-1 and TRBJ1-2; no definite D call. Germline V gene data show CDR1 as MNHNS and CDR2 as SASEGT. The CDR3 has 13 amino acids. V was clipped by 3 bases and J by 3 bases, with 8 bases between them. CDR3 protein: CASSDEQHYGYTF. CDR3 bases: TGTGCCAGCAGTGATGAGCAGCACTATGGCTACACCTTC.

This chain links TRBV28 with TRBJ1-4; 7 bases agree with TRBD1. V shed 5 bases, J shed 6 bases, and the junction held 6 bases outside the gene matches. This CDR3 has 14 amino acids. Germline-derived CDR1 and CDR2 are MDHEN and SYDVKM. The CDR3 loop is CASSTVRGDEKLFF. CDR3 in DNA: TGTGCCAGCAGTACAGTCAGGGGGGATGAAAAACTGTTTTTT. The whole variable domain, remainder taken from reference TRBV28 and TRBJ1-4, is DVKVTQSSRYLVKRTGEKVFLECVQDMDHENMFWYRQDPGLGLRLIYFSYDVKMKEKGDIPEGYSVSREKKERFSLILESASTNQTSMYLCASSTVRGDEKLFFGSGTQLSVL.

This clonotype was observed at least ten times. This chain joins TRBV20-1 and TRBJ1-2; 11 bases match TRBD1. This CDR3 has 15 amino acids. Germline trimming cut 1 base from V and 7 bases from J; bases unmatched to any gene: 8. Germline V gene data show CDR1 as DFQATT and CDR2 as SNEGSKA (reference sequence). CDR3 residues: CSARAQGQGEAGYTF. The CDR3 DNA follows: TGCAGTGCTAGAGCCCAGGGACAGGGGGAGGCTGGCTACACCTTC.

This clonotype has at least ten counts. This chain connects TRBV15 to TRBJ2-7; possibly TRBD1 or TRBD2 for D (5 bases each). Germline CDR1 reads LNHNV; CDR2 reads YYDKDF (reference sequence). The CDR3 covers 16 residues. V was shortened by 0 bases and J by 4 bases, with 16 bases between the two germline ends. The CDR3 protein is CATSRDTGLGAYEQYF. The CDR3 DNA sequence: TGTGCCACCAGCAGAGATACGGGGCTGGGCGCTTACGAGCAGTACTTC.

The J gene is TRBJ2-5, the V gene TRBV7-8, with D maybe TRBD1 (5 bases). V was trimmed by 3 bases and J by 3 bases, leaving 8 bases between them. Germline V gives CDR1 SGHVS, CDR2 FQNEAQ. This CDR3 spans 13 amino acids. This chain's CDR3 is CASSFDRKETQYF. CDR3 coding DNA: TGTGCCAGCAGCTTCGACAGAAAAGAGACCCAGTACTTC.

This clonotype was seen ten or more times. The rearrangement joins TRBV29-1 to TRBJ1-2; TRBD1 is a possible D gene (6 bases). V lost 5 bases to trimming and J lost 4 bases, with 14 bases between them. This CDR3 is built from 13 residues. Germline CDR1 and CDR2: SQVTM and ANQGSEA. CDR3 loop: CSVNSRGVYGYTF. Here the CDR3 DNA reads TGCAGCGTTAATAGCAGGGGAGTCTATGGCTACACCTTC.

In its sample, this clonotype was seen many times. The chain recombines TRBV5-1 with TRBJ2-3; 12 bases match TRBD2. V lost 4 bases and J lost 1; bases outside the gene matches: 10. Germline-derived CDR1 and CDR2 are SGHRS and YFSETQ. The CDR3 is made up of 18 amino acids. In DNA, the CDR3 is TGCGCCAGCAGCCGTTCTATGAGGACTAGCGGGGGCACAGATACGCAGTATTTT. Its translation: CASSRSMRTSGGTDTQYF.

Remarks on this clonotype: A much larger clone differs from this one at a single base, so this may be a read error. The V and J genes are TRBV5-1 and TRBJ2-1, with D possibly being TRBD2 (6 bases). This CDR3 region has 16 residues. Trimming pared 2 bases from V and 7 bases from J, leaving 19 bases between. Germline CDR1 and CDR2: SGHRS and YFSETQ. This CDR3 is CASSFQISGVVNEQFF. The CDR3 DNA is TGCGCCAGCAGCTTTCAGATCTCGGGAGTAGTAAATGAGCAGTTCTTC. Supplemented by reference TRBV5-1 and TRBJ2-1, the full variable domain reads KAGVTQTPRYLIKTRGQQVTLSCSPISGHRSVSWYQQTPGQGLQFLFEYFSETQRNKGNFPGRFSGRQFSNSRSEMNVSTLELGDSALYLCASSFQISGVVNEQFFGPGTRLTVL.

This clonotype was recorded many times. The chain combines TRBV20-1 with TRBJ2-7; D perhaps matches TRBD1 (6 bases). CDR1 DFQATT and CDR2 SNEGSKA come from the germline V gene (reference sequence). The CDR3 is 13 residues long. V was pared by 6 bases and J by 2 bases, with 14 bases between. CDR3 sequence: CSAPGQFAYEQYF. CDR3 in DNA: TGCAGTGCCCCCGGACAGTTCGCCTACGAGCAGTACTTC.

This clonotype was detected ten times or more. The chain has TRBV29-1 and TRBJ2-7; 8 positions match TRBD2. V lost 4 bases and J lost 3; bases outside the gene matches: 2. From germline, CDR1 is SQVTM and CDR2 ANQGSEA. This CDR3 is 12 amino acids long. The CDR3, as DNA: TGCAGCGTTGGCGCGGGAGGCTACGAGCAGTACTTC. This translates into CSVGAGGYEQYF.

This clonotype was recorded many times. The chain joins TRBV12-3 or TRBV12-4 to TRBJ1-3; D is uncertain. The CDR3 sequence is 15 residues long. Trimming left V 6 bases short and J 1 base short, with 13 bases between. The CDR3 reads CASSPYRRSGNTIYF. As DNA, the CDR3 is TGTGCCAGCAGCCCTTACCGGCGTTCTGGAAACACCATATATTTT.

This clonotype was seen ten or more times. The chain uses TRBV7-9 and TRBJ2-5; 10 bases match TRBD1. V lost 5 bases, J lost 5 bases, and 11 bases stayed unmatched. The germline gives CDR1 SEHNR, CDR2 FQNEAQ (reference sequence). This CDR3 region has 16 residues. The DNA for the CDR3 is TGTGCCAGCAGCGGAGCCGGACAGGGGGTTTGGGAGACCCAGTACTTC. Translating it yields CASSGAGQGVWETQYF.

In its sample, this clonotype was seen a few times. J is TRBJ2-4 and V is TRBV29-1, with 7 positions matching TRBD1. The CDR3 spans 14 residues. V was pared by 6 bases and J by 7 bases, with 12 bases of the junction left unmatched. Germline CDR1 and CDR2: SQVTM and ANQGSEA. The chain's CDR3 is CSVNLQGNGNIQYF. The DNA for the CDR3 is TGCAGCGTCAACTTACAGGGGAATGGGAACATTCAGTACTTC.

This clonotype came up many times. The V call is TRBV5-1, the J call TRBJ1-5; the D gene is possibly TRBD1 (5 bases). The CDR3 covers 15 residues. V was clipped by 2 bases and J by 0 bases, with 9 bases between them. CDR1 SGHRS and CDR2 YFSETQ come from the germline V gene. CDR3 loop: CASSFGQGSNQPQHF. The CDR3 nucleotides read TGCGCCAGCAGCTTCGGTCAGGGTAGCAATCAGCCCCAGCATTTT.

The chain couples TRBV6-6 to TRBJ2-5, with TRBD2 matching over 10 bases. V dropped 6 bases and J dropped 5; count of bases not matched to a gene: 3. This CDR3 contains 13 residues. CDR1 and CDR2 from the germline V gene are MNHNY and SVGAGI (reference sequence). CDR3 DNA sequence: TGTGCCAGCAGAAATAGCGGGGGGGAGACCCAGTACTTC. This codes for CASRNSGGETQYF.

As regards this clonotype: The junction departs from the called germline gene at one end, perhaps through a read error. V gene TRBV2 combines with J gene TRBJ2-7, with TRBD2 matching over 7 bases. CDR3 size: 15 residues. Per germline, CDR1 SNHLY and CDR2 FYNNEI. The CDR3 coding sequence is TGTGCCAGCAGTGAAGGAGCAGGAGGCGCGGGGGAGCAGTGCTTC. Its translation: CASSEGAGGAGEQCF.

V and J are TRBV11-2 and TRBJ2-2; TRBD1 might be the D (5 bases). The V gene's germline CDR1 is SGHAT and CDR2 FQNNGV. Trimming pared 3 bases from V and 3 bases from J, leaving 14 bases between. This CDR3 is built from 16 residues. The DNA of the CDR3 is TGTGCCAGCAGCTTGCATACAGGCGGTGACACCGGGGAGCTGTTTTTT. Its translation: CASSLHTGGDTGELFF. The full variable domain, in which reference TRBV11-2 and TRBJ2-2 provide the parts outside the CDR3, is EAGVAQSPRYKIIEKRQSVAFWCNPISGHATLYWYQQILGQGPKLLIQFQNNGVVDDSQLPKDRFSAERLKGVDSTLKIQPAKLEDSAVYLCASSLHTGGDTGELFFGEGSRLTVL.

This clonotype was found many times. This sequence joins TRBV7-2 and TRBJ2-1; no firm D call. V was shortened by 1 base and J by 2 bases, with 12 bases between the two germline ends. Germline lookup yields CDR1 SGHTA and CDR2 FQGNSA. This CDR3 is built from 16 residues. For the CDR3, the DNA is TGTGCCAGCAGCTTAGTGGCTTTGGGAACCTACAATGAGCAGTTCTTC. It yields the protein CASSLVALGTYNEQFF.

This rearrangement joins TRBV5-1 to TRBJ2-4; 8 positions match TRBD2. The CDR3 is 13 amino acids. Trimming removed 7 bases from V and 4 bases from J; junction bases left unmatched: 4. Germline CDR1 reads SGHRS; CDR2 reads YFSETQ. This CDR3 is CASRGGEKNIQYF. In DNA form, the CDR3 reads TGCGCCAGCCGGGGGGGGGAAAAAAACATTCAGTACTTC.

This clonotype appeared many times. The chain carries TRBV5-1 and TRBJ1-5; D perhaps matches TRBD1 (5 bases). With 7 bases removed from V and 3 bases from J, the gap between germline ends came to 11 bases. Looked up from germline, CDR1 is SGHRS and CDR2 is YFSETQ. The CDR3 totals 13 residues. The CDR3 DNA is TGCGCCAGCCATCAGGGTCCCAATCAGCCCCAGCATTTT. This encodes CASHQGPNQPQHF. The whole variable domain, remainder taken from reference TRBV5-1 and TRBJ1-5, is KAGVTQTPRYLIKTRGQQVTLSCSPISGHRSVSWYQQTPGQGLQFLFEYFSETQRNKGNFPGRFSGRQFSNSRSEMNVSTLELGDSALYLCASHQGPNQPQHFGDGTRLSIL.

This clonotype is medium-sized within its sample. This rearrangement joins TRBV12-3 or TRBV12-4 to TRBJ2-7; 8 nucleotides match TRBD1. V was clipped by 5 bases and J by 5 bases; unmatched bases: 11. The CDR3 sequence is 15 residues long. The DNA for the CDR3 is TGTGCCAGCAGTCCGTTACGACAGGGGACGGACGAGCAGTACTTC. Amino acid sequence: CASSPLRQGTDEQYF.

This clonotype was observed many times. CDR3: CASSSDRYYEQYF. The CDR3 nucleotides read TGTGCCAGCAGCTCTGACAGGTACTACGAGCAGTACTTC. The chain links TRBV7-8 to TRBJ2-7; the D gene is possibly TRBD1 (6 bases). The CDR3 has 13 amino acids. Germline V CDR1 and CDR2: SGHVS, FQNEAQ. Trimming pared 4 bases from V and 3 bases from J, leaving 10 bases between.

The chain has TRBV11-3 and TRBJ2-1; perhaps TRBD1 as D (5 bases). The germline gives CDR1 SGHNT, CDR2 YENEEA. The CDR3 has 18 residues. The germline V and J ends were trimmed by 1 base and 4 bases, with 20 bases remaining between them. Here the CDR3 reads CASSLVQGRTTKYNEQFF. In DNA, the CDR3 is TGTGCCAGCAGCTTAGTGCAGGGTAGGACAACGAAGTACAATGAGCAGTTCTTC.

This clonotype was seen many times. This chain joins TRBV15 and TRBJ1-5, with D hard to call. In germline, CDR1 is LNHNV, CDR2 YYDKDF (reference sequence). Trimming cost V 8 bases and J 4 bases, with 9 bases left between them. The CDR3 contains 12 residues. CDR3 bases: TGTGCCACCGGCCAGATAAATCAGCCCCAGCATTTT. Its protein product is CATGQINQPQHF.

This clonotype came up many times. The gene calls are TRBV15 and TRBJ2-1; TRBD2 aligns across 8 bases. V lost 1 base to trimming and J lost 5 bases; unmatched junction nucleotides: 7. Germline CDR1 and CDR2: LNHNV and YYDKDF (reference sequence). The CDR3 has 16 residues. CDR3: CATSRAGGRPNNEQFF. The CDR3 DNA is TGTGCCACCAGCAGAGCCGGCGGGAGGCCAAACAATGAGCAGTTCTTC.

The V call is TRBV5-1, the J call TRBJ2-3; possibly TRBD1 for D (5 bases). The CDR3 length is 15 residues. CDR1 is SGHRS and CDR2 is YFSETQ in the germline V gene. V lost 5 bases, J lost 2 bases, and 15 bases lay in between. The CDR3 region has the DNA TGCGCCAGCAGTTTAGCAGGGAAAGCCACAGATACGCAGTATTTT. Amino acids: CASSLAGKATDTQYF. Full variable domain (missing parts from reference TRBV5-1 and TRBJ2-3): KAGVTQTPRYLIKTRGQQVTLSCSPISGHRSVSWYQQTPGQGLQFLFEYFSETQRNKGNFPGRFSGRQFSNSRSEMNVSTLELGDSALYLCASSLAGKATDTQYFGPGTRLTVL.